This entry is about one TCR beta chain. The entry originates in a study of blood T cell repertoires in COVID-19. V was pared by 3 bases and J by 5 bases, with 20 bases of the junction left unmatched. Germline V gives CDR1 SGDLS, CDR2 YYNGEE. The CDR3 extends over 20 amino acids. Individuals aged about 18 to 90 years were recruited from 24 US areas. Measured with immunoSEQ multiplex PCR; TCRdb has only the in-frame clones, and not every one. Seen here are about 170,000 clones, about four fifths observed once, and the top ten hold less than 4.5%. Sequencing was performed on PBMCs or T cells enriched from blood (not recorded which). The clonotype originates from a woman aged 50 to 60 in a cohort exposed to, infected with or recovered from COVID-19 (not recorded which). This chain links TRBV9 with TRBJ2-2; 9 bases align to TRBD1. The CDR3 region has the DNA TGTGCCAGCAGCGCCAAAACTTCAAACCGGGACAGGGAGATAACCGGGGAGCTGTTTTTT. It codes for CASSAKTSNRDREITGELFF. Using reference TRBV9 and TRBJ2-2 for the parts outside the CDR3, the full variable domain is DSGVTQTPKHLITATGQRVTLRCSPRSGDLSVYWYQQSLDQGLQFLIQYYNGEERAKGNILERFSAQQFPDLHSELNLSSLELGDSALYFCASSAKTSNRDREITGELFFGEGSRLTVL.